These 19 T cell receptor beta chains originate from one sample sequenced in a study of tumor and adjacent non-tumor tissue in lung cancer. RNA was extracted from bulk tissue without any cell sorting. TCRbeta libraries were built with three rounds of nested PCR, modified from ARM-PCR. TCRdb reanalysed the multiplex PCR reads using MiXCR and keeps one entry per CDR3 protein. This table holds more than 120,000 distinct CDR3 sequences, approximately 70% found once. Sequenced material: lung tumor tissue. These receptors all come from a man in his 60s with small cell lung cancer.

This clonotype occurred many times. This CDR3 reads CASSYRPLSGGYTF. The CDR3, as DNA: TGTGCCAGCAGCTATCGGCCCCTTTCGGGGGGCTACACCTTC. This sequence joins TRBV11-2 and TRBJ1-2, with D unresolved. The ends were cut back, 4 bases at V and 8 bases at J, with 17 bases in the middle. Germline CDR1 is SGHAT and CDR2 is FQNNGV. The CDR3 length is 14 residues.

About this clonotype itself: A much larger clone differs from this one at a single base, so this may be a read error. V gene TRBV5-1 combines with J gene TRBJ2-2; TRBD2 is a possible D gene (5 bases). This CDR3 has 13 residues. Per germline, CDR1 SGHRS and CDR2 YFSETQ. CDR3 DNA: TGCGCCAGCAGCTTGGGAGGTACCGGGAAGCTGTTTTTT. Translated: CASSLGGTGKLFF.

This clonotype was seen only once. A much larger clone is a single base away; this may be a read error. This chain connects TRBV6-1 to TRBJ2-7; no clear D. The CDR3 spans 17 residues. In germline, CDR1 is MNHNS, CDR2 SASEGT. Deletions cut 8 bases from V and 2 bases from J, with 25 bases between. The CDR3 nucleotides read TGTGCCAGCCAGAGGAGCTCCGAAACTCGTACCCCCTACGAGCAGTACTTC. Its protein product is CASQRSSETRTPYEQYF.

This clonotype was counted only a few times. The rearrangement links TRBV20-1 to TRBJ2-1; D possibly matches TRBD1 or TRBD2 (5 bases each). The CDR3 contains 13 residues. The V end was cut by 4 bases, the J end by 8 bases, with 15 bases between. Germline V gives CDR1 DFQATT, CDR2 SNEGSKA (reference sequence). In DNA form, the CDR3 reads TGCAGTGCTACAGAACCGGGACCACATGAGCAGTTCTTC. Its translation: CSATEPGPHEQFF.

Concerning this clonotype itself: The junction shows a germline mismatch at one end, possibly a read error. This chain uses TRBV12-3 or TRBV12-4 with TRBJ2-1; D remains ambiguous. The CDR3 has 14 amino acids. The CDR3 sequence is CASSLGGSYNEQLF. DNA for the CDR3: TGTGCCAGCAGTTTAGGGGGTTCCTACAATGAGCAGCTCTTC.

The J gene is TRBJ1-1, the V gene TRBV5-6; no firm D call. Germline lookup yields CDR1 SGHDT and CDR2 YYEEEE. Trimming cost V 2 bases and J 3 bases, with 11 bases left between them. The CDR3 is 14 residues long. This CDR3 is CASSFRPGHTEAFF. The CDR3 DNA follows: TGTGCCAGCAGCTTCCGACCGGGTCACACTGAAGCTTTCTTT.

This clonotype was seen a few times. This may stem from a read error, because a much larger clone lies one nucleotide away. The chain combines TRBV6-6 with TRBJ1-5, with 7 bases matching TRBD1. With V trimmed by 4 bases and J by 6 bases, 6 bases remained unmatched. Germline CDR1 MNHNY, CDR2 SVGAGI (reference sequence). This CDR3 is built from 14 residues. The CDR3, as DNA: TGTGCCAGCAGTTGCGAACAGGGGATTCAGCCCCAGCATTTT. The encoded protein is CASSCEQGIQPQHF.

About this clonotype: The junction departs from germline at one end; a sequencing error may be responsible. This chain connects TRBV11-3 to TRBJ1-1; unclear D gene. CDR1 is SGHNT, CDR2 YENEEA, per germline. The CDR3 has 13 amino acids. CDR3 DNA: TGTGCCAGCAGCTTGGAGGGAAGGACTGAAGTTTTCTTT. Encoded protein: CASSLEGRTEVFF. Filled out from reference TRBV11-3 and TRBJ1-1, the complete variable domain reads EAGVVQSPRYKIIEKKQPVAFWCNPISGHNTLYWYLQNLGQGPELLIRYENEEAVDDSQLPKDRFSAERLKGVDSTLKIQPAELGDSAVYLCASSLEGRTEVFFGQGTRLTVV.

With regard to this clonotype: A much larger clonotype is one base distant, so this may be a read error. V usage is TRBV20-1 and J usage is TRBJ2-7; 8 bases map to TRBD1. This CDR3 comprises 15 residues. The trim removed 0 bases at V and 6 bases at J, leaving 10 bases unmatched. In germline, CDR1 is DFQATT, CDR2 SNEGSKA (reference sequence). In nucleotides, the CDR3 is TGCAGTGCTAGAGATTCGAGGACAGGGTGCTCCGAGCAGTACTTC. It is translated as CSARDSRTGCSEQYF.

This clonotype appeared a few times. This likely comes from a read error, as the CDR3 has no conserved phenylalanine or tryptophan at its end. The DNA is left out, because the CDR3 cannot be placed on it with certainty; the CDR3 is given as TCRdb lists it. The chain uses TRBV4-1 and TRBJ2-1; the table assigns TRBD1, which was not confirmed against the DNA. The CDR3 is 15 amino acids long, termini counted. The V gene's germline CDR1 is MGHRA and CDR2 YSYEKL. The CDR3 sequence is CASSHRQGERGEQFL.

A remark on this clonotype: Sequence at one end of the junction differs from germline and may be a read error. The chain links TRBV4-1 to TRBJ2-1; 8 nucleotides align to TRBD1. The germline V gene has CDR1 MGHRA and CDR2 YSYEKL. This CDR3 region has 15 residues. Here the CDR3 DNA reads TGCGTCAGCAGCCAAGAGGACAGGGAATACAATAAGCACTTCTTC. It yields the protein CVSSQEDREYNKHFF.

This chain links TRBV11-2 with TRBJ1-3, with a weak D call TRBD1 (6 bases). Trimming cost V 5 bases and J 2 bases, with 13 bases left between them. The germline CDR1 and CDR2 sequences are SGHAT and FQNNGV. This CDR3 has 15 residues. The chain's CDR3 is CASSRAPGAGNTIYF. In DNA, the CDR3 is TGTGCCAGCAGCCGAGCCCCAGGGGCTGGAAACACCATATATTTT.

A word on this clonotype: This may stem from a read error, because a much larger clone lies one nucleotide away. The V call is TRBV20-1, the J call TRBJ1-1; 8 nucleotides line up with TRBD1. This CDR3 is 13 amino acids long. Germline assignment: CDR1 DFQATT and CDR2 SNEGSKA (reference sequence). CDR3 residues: CSARGRGLSEALF. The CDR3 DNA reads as TGCAGTGCGAGAGGCAGGGGGCTTAGTGAAGCTTTGTTT.

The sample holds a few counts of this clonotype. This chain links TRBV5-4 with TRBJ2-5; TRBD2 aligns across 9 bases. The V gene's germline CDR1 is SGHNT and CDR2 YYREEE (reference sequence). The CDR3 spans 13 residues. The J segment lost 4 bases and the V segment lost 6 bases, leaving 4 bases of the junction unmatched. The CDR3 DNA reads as TGTGCCAGCATGGCGGGAGGGAGAGAGACCCAGTACTTC. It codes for CASMAGGRETQYF.

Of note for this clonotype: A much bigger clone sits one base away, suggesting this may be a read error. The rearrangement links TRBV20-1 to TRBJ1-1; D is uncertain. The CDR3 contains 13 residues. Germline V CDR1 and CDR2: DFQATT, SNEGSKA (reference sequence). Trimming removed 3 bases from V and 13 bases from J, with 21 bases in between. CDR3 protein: CSASGLGGEGVFF. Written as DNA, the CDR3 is TGCAGTGCTAGCGGACTGGGCGGAGAGGGAGTTTTCTTT.

The CDR3 DNA is TGTGCCAGCAGCTTATATAGGGGGTTGTACCAAGAGACCCAGTACTTC. Its protein is CASSLYRGLYQETQYF. J is TRBJ2-5 and V is TRBV11-3, with a possible D match to TRBD1 (6 bases). The V end was cut by 2 bases, the J end by 0 bases, with 13 bases between. In germline, CDR1 is SGHNT, CDR2 YENEEA. The CDR3 contains 16 residues.

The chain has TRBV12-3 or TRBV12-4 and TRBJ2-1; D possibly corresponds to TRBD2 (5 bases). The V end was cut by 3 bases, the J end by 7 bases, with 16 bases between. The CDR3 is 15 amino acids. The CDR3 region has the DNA TGTGCCAGCAGTTTGTTGACTAACGGGTTGAATGAGCAGTTCTTC. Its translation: CASSLLTNGLNEQFF.

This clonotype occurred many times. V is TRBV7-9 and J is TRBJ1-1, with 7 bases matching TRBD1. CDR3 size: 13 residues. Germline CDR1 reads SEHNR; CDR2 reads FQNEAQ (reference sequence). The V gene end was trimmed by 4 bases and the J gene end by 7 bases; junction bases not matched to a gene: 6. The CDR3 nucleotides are TGTGCCAGCAGCTCACAGGGGTATAGTGAAGCTTTCTTT. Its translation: CASSSQGYSEAFF.

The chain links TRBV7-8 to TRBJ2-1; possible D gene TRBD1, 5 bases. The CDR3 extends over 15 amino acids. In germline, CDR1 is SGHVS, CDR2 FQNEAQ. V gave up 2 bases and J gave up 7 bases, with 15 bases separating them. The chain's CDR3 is CASSLKGLHSNEQFF. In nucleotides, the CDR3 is TGTGCCAGCAGCTTAAAGGGGCTTCATTCAAATGAGCAGTTCTTC.